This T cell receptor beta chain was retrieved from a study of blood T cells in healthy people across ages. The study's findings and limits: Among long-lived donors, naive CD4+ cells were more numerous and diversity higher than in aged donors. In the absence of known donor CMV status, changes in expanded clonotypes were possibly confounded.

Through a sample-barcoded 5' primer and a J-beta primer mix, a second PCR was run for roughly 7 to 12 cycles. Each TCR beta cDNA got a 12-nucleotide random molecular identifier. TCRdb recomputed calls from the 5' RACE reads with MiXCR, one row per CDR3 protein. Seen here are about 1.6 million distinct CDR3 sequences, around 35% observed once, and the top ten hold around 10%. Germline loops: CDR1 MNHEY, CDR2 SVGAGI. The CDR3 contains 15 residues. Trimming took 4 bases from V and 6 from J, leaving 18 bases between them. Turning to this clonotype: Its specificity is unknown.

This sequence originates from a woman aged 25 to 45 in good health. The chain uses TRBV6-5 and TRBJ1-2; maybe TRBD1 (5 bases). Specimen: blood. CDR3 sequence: CASSSNGGIFDGYTF. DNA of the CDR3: TGTGCCAGCAGTTCAAACGGGGGGATCTTCGATGGCTACACCTTC.